This record covers a single TCR beta chain. What it binds is not known. This CDR3 is 13 amino acids long. From germline, CDR1 is SQVTM and CDR2 ANQGSEA. This sample was included in a study of cytomegalovirus exposure and HLA in healthy donors. Points from the study as a whole: There were several of the most significant clusters that appeared linked to common viral pathogens in a later analysis.

In the PCR, 60 Vbeta and 13 Jbeta primers were used. The method was immunoSEQ multiplex PCR; TCRdb's version includes in-frame clones alone and lacks a portion of them. The table lists under 250,000 clones, approximately 78% of them singletons. The receptor was isolated from a woman in her thirties or forties in good health and CMV-seronegative. Sample: PBMCs. The V and J genes are TRBV29-1 and TRBJ2-3; 7 nucleotides match TRBD1. The CDR3 sequence: CTAAGQATDTQYF. CDR3 sequence (DNA): TGCACCGCGGCCGGACAGGCCACAGATACGCAGTATTTT.